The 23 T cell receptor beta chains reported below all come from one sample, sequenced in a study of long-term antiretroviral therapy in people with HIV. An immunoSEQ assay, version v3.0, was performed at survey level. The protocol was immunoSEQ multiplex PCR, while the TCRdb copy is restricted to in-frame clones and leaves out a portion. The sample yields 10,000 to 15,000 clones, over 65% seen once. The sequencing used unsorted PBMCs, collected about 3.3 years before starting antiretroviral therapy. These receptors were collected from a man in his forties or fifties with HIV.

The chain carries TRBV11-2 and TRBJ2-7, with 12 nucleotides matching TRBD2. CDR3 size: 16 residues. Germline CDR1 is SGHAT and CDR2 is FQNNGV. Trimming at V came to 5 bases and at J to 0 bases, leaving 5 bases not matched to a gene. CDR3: CASSDGLAGNSYEQYF. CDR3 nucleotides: TGTGCCAGCAGCGACGGACTAGCGGGAAACTCCTACGAGCAGTACTTC.

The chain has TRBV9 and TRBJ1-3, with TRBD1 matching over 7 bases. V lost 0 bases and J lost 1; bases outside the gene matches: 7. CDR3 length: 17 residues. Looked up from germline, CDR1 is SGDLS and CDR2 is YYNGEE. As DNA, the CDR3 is TGTGCCAGCAGCGTAGTGGACAGGCCCTCGTCTGGAAACACCATATATTTT. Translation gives CASSVVDRPSSGNTIYF. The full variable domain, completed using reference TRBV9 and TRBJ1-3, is DSGVTQTPKHLITATGQRVTLRCSPRSGDLSVYWYQQSLDQGLQFLIQYYNGEERAKGNILERFSAQQFPDLHSELNLSSLELGDSALYFCASSVVDRPSSGNTIYFGEGSWLTVV.

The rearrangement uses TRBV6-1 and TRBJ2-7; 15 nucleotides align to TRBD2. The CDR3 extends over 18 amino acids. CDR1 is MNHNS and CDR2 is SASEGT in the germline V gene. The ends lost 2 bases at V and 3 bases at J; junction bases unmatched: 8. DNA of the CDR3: TGTGCCAGCAGTGAAACCCGGACTAGCGGGAGGGCCCTCTACGAGCAGTACTTC. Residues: CASSETRTSGRALYEQYF.

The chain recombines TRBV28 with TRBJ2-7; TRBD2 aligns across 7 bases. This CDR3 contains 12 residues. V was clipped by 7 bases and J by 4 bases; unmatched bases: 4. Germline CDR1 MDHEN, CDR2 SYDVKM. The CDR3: CASKSGMYEQYF. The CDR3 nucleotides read TGTGCCAGCAAAAGCGGGATGTACGAGCAGTACTTC.

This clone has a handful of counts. In nucleotides, the CDR3 is TGTGCCAGCGGGGTAAATCAGCCCCAGCATTTT. It is translated as CASGVNQPQHF. This sequence joins TRBV27 and TRBJ1-5; D not resolved. Germline CDR1 and CDR2: MNHEY and SMNVEV (reference sequence). The V end was cut by 8 bases, the J end by 4 bases, with 6 bases between. The CDR3 has 11 amino acids.

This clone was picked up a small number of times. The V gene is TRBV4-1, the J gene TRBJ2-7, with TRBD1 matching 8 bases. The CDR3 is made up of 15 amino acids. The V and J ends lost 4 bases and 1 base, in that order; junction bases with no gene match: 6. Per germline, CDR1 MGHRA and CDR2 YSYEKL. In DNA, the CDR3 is TGCGCCAGCAGCCTTTTAGGGACAGGATCCTACGAGCAGTACTTC. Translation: CASSLLGTGSYEQYF.

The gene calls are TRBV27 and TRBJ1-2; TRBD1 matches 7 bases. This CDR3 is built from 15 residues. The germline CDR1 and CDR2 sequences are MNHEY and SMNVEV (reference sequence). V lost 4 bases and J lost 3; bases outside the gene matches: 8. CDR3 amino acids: CASSSREGAYYGYTF. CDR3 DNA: TGTGCCAGCAGTTCCCGAGAGGGGGCCTACTATGGCTACACCTTC.

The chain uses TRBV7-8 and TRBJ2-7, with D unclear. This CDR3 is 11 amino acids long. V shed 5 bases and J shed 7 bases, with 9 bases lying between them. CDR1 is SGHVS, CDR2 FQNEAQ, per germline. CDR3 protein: CASSPAQEQYF. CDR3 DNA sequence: TGTGCCAGCAGCCCCGCTCAAGAGCAGTACTTC. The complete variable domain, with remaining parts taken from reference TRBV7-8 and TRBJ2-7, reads GAGVSQSPRYKVAKRGQDVALRCDPISGHVSLFWYQQALGQGPEFLTYFQNEAQLDKSGLPSDRFFAERPEGSVSTLKIQRTQQEDSAVYLCASSPAQEQYFGPGTRLTVT.

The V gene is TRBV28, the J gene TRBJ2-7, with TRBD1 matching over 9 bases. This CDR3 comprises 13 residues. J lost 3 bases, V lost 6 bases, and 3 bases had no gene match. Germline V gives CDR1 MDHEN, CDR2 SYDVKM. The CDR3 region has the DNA TGTGCCAGCAGAGAGGGACAGGGCTACGAGCAGTACTTC. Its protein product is CASREGQGYEQYF.

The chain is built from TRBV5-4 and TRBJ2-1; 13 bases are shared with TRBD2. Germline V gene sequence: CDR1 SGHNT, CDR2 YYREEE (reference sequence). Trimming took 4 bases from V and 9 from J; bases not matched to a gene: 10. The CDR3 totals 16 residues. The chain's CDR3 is CASSPTSGRALGEQFF. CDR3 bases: TGTGCCAGCAGCCCCACTAGCGGGAGGGCTTTAGGTGAGCAGTTCTTC.

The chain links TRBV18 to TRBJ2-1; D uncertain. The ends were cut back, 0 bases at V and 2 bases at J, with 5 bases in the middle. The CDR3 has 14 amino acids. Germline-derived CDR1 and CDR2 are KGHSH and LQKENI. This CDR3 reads CASSPPGTYNEQFF. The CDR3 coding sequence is TGTGCCAGCTCACCACCGGGGACCTACAATGAGCAGTTCTTC.

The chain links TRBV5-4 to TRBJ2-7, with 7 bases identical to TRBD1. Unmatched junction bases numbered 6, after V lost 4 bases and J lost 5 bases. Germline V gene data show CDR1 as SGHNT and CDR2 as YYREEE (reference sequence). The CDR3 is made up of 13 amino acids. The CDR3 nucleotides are TGTGCCAGCAGCCCCTGGGACAGCCACGAGCAGTACTTC. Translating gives CASSPWDSHEQYF.

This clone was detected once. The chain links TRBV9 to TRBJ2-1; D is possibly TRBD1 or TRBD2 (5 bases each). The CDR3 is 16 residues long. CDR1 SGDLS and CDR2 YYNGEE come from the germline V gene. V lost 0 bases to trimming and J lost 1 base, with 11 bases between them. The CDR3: CASSVAGRSSYNEQFF. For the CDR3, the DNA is TGTGCCAGCAGCGTAGCAGGGAGAAGTTCCTACAATGAGCAGTTCTTC. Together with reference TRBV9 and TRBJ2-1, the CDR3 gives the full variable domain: DSGVTQTPKHLITATGQRVTLRCSPRSGDLSVYWYQQSLDQGLQFLIQYYNGEERAKGNILERFSAQQFPDLHSELNLSSLELGDSALYFCASSVAGRSSYNEQFFGPGTRLTVL.

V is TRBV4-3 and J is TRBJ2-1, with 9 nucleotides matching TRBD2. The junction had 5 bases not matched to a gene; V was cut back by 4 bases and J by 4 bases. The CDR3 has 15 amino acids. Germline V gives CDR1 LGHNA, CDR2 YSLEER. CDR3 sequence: CASSPGTSSYNEQFF. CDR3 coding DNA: TGCGCCAGCAGCCCAGGGACTAGCTCATACAATGAGCAGTTCTTC.

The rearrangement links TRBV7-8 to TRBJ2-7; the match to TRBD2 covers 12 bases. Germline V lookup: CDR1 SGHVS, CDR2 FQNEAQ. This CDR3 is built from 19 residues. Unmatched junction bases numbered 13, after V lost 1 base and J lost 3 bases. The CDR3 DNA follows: TGTGCCAGCAGCTTAGTGGGGGGGCTAGCGGGAGGGAAGGTCTACGAGCAGTACTTC. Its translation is CASSLVGGLAGGKVYEQYF.

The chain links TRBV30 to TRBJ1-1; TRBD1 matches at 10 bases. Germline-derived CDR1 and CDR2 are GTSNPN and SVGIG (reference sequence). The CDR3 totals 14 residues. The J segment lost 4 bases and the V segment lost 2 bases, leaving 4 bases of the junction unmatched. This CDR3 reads CAWSWTGGFTEAFF. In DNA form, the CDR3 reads TGTGCCTGGAGTTGGACAGGGGGTTTCACTGAAGCTTTCTTT. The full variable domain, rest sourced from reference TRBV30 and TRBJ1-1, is SQTIHQWPATLVQPVGSPLSLECTVEGTSNPNLYWYRQAAGRGLQLLFYSVGIGQISSEVPQNLSASRPQDRQFILSSKKLLLSDSGFYLCAWSWTGGFTEAFFGQGTRLTVV.

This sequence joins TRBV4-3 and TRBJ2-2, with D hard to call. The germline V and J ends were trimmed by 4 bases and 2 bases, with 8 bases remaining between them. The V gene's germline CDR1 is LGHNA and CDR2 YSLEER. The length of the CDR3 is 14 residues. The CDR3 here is CASSLTTNTGELFF. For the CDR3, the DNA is TGCGCCAGCAGCCTAACTACAAACACCGGGGAGCTGTTTTTT.

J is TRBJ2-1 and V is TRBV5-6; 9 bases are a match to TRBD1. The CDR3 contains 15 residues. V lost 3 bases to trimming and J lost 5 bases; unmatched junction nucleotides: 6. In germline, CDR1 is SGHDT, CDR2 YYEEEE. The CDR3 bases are TGTGCCAGCAGCTCCGGGACAGGGCGGCACAATGAGCAGTTCTTC. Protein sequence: CASSSGTGRHNEQFF. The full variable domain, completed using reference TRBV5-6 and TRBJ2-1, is DAGVTQSPTHLIKTRGQQVTLRCSPKSGHDTVSWYQQALGQGPQFIFQYYEEEERQRGNFPDRFSGHQFPNYSSELNVNALLLGDSALYLCASSSGTGRHNEQFFGPGTRLTVL.

CDR3 sequence: CASSQVGGASGSIRENEQFF. The DNA of the CDR3 is TGTGCCAGCAGCCAAGTGGGAGGGGCTAGCGGGAGCATTCGTGAAAATGAGCAGTTCTTC. The chain has TRBV14 and TRBJ2-1; 10 nucleotides line up with TRBD2. Germline-derived CDR1 and CDR2 are SGHDN and FVKESK. This CDR3 is built from 20 residues. V trimming: 1 base; J trimming: 7 bases; junction bases outside the gene matches: 19.

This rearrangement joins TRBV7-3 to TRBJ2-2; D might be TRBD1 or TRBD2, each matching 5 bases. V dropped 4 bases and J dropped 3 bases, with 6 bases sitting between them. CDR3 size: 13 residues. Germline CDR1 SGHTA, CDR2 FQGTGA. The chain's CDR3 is CASSSGHTGELFF. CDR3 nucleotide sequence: TGTGCCAGCAGCTCGGGGCACACCGGGGAGCTGTTTTTT.

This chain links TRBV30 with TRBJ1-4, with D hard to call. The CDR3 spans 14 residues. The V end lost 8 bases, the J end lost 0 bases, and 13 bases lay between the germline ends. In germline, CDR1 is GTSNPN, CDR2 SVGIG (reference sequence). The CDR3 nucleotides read TGTGCCGGAGGGTCGGGTACAACTAATGAAAAACTGTTTTTT. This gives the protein CAGGSGTTNEKLFF.

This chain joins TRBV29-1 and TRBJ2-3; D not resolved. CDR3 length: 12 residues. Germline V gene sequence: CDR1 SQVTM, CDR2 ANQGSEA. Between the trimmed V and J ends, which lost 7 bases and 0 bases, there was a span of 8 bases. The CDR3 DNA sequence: TGCAGCGCCGACCTAAGCACAGATACGCAGTATTTT. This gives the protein CSADLSTDTQYF.

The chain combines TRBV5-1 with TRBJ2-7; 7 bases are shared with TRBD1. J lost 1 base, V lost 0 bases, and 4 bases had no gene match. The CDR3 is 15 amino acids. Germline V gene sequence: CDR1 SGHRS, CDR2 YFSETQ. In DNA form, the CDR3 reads TGCGCCAGCAGCTTGGAAGGGACAGCATCCTACGAGCAGTACTTC. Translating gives CASSLEGTASYEQYF.